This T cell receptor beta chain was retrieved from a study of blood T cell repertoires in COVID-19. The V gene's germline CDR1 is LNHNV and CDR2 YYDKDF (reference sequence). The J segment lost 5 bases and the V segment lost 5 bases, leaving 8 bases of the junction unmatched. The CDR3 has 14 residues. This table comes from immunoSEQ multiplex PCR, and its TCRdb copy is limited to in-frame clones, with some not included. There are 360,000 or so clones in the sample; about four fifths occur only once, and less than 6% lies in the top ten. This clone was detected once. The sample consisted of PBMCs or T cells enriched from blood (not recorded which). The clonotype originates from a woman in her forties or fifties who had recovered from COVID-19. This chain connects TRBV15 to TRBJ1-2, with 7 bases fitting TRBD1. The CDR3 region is CATSPGTDPYGYTF. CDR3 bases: TGTGCCACCAGCCCCGGGACAGACCCGTATGGCTACACCTTC.